This TCR beta chain is drawn from a study of blood T cell repertoires in COVID-19 (dated by TCRdb to 2020 to 2021). The study in broad terms: The collaborator samples originated in the United States, Italy and Spain and spanned the acute and convalescent phases of COVID-19. The material from the prospective study consisted of cDNA or gDNA derived from T cells, B-cell-depleted T cells, or PBMCs. Subjects who had been exposed to COVID-19, were actively infected with it, or had recovered from it provided the deeply sampled blood TCRbeta repertoires that made up the dataset. The repertoires were made available in a free public database intended to serve as a resource for research on the immune response to SARS-CoV-2. The samples were drawn from two sources: the first 160 participants of the ongoing ImmuneRACE study, and 1,254 subjects contributed by 6 global collaborators. Nearly every sample came with metadata listing a de-identified subject ID, COVID-19 status, age in years and sex. Where available, HLA class I and class II types were taken from metadata supplied by the sample provider and were not determined by assay-based typing.

TCRbeta CDR3 regions were amplified from genomic DNA by means of the immunoSEQ Assay, a bias-controlled multiplex PCR. In the original analysis: The number of nucleated cells in each sample was estimated by amplification of reference gene primers within the assay. To quantify the absolute abundance of each unique TCRbeta CDR3 rearrangement, sequence reads were collapsed and filtered. For each sample, productive Simpson clonality was calculated as the square root of Simpson's diversity index across productive rearrangements. The source is immuneACCESS, and TCRdb retained only in-frame sequences with V and J called. Part of the clones is not carried over; for the studies checked, unresolved V genes explain less than half of this, and the remainder is unexplained. V, J and clone size reflect that table, while D and trimming were determined from the DNA. The sample yields about 280,000 clones; about 82% were counted once. Together, the top ten hold 5% to 6.5% of the sample.

Whole blood was collected in K2EDTA tubes by collaborating institutions according to the institutions' own protocols. For TCRbeta analysis, collaborators shipped samples as frozen whole blood, isolated PBMCs, or DNA extracted from either of those sample types. Details on this clone: Its antigen is currently not known. The sample holds no much larger clone one base away, and base qualities are not on file.

What the authors observed across the whole study: The amount of clinical and demographic metadata varied by source and participant and was provided uncurated.

V is reduced by 7 bases and J by 0 bases, leaving a spacing of 18 bases between them. Counted from cysteine to phenylalanine, this CDR3 has 16 amino acids. The kept DNA is CDR3 alone, 48 bases in frame from the first base. As encoded in the germline V gene (reference sequence), CDR1 is LNHDA while CDR2 is SQIVND. The chain joins TRBV19 to TRBJ1-1, and the D gene may be TRBD1, 6 bases matching. Sequencing input: peripheral blood. The receptor's source is a man between 50 and 59 years old with active or convalescent COVID-19. The CDR3 in this case is CASKVGGPTMNTEAFF. The bases are TGTGCCAGTAAGGTCGGGGGGCCGACCATGAACACTGAAGCTTTCTTT.